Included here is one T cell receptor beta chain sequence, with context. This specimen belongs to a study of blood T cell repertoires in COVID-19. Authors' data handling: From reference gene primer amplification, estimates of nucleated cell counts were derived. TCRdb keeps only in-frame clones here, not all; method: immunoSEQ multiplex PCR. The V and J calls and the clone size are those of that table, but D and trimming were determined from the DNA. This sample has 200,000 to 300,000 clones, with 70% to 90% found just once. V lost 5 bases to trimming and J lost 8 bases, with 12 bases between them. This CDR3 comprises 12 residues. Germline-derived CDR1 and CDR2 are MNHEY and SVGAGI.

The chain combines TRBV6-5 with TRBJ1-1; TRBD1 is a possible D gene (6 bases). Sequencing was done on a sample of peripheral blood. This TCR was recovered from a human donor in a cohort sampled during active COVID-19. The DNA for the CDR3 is TGTGCCAGCAGTCGCCTACAGGGCGAAGCTTTCTTT. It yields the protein CASSRLQGEAFF.